This T cell receptor (beta chain) stems from a study of blood T cell repertoires in COVID-19. Across the study: Both acute and convalescent COVID-19 samples were obtained from the United States, Italy and Spain.

Clones were read by immunoSEQ multiplex PCR, and TCRdb kept only the in-frame ones, dropping some. The sample consists of tens of thousands of clones, about 88% of them appearing once. Trimming removed 4 bases at V and 1 base at J, with 16 bases between. The CDR3 contains 16 residues. In germline, CDR1 is MGHRA, CDR2 YSYEKL. The clonotype was recovered from a human donor in a cohort sampled during active COVID-19. The chain has TRBV4-1 and TRBJ1-1; no clear D gene. The sequencing sample was made of peripheral blood. The CDR3 coding sequence is TGCGCCAGCAGCCCAGCATTAGGAACAGAGAACACTGAAGCTTTCTTT. Translation gives CASSPALGTENTEAFF.